This TCR beta chain came from a study of monozygotic twins with inflammatory bowel disease. TCRdb reprocessed the 5' RACE reads and reports one entry per CDR3 protein, with no DNA. The sample's table shows 300,000 to 350,000 distinct CDR3 sequences. This CDR3 contains 14 residues. Looked up from germline, CDR1 is LNHNV and CDR2 is YYDKDF (reference sequence). Specimen: blood. The TCR was taken from a human donor with ulcerative colitis or Crohn's disease, or a healthy co-twin of an affected twin (not recorded which). V gene TRBV15 combines with J gene TRBJ2-7; with no DNA, the TCRdb D assignment of TRBD1 cannot be verified. CDR3 sequence: CATRELGQGNEQYF. The complete variable domain, with remaining parts taken from reference TRBV15 and TRBJ2-7, reads DAMVIQNPRYQVTQFGKPVTLSCSQTLNHNVMYWYQQKSSQAPKLLFHYYDKDFNNEADTPDNFQSRRPNTSFCFLDIRSPGLGDTAMYLCATRELGQGNEQYFGPGTRLTVT.